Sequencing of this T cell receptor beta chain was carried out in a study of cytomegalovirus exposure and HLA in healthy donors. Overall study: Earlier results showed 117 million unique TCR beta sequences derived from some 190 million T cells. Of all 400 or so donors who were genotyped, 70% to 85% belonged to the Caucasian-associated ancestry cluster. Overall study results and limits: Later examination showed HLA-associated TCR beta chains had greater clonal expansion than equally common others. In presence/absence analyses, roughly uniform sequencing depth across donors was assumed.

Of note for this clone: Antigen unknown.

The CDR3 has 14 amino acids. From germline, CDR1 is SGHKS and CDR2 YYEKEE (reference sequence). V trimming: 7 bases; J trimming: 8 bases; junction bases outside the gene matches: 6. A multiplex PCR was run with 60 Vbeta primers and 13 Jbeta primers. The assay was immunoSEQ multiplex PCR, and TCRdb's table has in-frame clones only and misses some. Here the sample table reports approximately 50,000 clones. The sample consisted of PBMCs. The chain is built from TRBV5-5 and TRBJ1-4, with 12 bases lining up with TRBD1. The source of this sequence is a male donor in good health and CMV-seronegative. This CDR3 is CASGTGGAREKLFF. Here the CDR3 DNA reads TGTGCCAGCGGGACAGGGGGCGCCAGGGAAAAACTGTTTTTT.